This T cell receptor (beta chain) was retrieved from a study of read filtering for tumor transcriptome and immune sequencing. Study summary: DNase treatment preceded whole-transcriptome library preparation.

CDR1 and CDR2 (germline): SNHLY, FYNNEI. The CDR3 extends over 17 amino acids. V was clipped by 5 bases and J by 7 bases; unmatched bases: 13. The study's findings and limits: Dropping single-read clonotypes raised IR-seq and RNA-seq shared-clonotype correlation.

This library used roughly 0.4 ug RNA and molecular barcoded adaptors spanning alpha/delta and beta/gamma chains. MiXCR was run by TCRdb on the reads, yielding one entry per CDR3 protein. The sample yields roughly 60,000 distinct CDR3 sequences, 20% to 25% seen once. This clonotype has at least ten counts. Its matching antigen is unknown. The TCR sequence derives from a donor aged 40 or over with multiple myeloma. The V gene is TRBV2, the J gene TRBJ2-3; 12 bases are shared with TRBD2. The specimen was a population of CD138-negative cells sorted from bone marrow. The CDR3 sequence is CASSPRLAGVVKNTQYF. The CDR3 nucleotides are TGTGCCAGCAGTCCCCGACTAGCGGGAGTTGTGAAAAATACGCAGTATTTT.